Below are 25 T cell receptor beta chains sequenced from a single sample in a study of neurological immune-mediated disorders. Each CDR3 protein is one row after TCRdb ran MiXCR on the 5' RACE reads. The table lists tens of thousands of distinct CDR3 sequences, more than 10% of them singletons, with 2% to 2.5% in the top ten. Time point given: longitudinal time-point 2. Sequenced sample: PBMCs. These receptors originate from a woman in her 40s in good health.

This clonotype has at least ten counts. CDR3 coding DNA: TGTGCCAGCTCACCACCGGGAGGGATCGGTCAGCCCCAGCATTTT. This codes for CASSPPGGIGQPQHF. The genes are TRBV18 and TRBJ1-5, with unresolved D. Germline values: CDR1 KGHSH, CDR2 LQKENI. This CDR3 spans 15 amino acids. Trimming stripped 0 bases from V and 6 bases from J, with 12 bases between.

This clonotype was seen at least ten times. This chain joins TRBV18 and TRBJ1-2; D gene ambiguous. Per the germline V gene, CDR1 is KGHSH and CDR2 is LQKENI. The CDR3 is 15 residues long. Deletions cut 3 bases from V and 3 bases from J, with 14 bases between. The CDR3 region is CASSPPEVGYYGYTF. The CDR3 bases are TGTGCCAGCTCACCTCCGGAAGTCGGATACTATGGCTACACCTTC.

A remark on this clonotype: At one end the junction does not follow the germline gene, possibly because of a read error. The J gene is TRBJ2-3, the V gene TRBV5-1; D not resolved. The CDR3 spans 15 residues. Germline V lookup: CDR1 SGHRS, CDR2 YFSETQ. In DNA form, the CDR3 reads TGCGCCAGCAGCTCGGCCAATCACTTAACAGATATGCAGTATTTT. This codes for CASSSANHLTDMQYF.

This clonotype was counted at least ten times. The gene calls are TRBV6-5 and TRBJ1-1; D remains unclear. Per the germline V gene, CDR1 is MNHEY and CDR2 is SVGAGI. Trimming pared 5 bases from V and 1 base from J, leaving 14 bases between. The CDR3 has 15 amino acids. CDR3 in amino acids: CASSRRRTQNTEAFF. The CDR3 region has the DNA TGTGCCAGCAGTCGACGGCGCACCCAGAACACTGAAGCTTTCTTT.

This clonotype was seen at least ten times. The DNA for the CDR3 is TGTGCCAGCAGCTTAAGACAGGGCAACTCTGGAAACACCATATATTTT. Protein: CASSLRQGNSGNTIYF. The chain joins TRBV7-9 to TRBJ1-3; TRBD1 matches at 7 bases. Germline assignment: CDR1 SEHNR and CDR2 FQNEAQ (reference sequence). Trimming at V came to 2 bases and at J to 0 bases, leaving 4 bases not matched to a gene. CDR3 size: 16 residues.

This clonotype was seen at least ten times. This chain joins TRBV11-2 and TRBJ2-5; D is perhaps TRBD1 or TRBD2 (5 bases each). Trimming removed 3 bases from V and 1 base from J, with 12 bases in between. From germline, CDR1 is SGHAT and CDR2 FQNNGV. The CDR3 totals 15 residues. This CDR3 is CASSFTPGPQETQYF. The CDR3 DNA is TGTGCCAGCAGCTTTACACCGGGACCCCAAGAGACCCAGTACTTC.

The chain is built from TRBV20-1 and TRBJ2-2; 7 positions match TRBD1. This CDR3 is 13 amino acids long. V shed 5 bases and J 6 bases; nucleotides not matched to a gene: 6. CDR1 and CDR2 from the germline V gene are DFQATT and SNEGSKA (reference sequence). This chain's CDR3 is CSAQLTGSGELFF. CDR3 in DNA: TGCAGTGCTCAGCTGACAGGGTCCGGGGAGCTGTTTTTT.

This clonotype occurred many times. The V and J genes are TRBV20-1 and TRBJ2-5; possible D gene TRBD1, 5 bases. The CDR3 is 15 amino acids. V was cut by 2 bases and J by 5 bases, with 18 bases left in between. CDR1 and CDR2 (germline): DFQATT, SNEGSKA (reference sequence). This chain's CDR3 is CSARPSLGRAETQYF. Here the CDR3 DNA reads TGCAGTGCTAGACCTTCCCTGGGCAGGGCCGAGACCCAGTACTTC.

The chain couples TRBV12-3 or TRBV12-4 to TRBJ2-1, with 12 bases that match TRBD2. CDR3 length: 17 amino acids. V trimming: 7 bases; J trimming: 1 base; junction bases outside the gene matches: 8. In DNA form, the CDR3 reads TGTGCCAGCACCTTGACTAGCGGGGGCTGGTCCTACAATGAGCAGTTCTTC. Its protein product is CASTLTSGGWSYNEQFF.

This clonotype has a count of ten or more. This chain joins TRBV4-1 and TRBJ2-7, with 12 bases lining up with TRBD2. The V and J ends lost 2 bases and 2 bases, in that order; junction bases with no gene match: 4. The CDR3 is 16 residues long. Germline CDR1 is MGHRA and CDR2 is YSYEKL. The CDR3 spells CASSQTSGGYTYEQYF. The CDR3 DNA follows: TGCGCCAGCAGCCAAACTAGCGGGGGGTATACCTACGAGCAGTACTTC.

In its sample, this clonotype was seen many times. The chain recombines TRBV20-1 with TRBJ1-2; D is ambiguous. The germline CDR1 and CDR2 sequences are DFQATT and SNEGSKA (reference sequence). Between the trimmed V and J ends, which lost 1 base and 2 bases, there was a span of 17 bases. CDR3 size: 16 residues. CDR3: CSARGASISANYGYTF. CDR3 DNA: TGCAGTGCTAGAGGTGCGAGTATCTCGGCAAACTATGGCTACACCTTC.

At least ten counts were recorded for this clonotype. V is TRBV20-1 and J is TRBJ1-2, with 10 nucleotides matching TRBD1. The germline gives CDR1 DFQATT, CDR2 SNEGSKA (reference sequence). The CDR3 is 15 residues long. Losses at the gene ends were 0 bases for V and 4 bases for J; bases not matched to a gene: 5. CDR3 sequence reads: CSAREKDRGAYGYTF. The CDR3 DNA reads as TGCAGTGCTAGAGAAAAGGACAGGGGGGCCTATGGCTACACCTTC.

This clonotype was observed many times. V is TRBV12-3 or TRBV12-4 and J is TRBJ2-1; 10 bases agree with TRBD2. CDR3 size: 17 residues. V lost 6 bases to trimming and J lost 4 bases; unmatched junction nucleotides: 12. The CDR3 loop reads CASSLILAGVIYNEQFF. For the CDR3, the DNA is TGTGCCAGCAGCCTTATTCTAGCGGGAGTGATTTACAATGAGCAGTTCTTC.

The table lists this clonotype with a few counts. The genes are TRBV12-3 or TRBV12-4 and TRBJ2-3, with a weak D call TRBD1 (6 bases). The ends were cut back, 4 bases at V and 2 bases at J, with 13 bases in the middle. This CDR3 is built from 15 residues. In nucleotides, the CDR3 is TGTGCCAGCAGTTACTTCGGACAGCACACAGATACGCAGTATTTT. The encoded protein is CASSYFGQHTDTQYF.

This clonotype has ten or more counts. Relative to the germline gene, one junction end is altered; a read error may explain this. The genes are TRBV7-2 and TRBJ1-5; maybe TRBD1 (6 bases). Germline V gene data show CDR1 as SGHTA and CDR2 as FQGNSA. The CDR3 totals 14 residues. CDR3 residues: CASSFLDSTQPQHF. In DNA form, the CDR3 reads TGTGCCAGCAGCTTCCTGGACAGCACTCAGCCCCAGCATTTT.

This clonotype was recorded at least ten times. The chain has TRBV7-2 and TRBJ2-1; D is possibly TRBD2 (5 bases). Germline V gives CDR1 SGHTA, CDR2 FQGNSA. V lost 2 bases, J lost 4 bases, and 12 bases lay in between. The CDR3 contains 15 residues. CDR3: CASSLSSGVYNEQFF. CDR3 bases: TGTGCCAGCAGCTTATCAAGCGGAGTTTACAATGAGCAGTTCTTC.

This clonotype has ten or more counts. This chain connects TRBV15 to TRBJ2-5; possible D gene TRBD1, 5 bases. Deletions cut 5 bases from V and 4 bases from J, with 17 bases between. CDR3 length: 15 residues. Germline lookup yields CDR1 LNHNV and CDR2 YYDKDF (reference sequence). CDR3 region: CATSLHRGTGETQYF. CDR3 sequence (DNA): TGTGCCACCAGCCTCCATAGGGGAACGGGAGAGACCCAGTACTTC.

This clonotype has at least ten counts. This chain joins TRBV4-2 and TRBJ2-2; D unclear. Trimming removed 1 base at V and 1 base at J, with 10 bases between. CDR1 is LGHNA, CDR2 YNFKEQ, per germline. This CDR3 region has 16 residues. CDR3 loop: CASSQAGLRNTGELFF. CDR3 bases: TGTGCCAGCAGCCAAGCTGGTCTTCGGAACACCGGGGAGCTGTTTTTT.

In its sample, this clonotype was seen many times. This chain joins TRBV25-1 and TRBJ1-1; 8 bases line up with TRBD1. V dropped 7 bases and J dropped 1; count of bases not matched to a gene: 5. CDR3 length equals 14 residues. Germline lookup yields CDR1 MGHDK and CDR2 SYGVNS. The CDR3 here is CASTGTGRNTEAFF. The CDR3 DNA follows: TGTGCCAGCACCGGGACAGGAAGGAACACTGAAGCTTTCTTT.

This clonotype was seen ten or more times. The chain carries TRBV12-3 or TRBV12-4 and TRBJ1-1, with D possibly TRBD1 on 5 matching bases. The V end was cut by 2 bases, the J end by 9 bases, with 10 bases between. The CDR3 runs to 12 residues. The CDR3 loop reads CASSLRGVQAFF. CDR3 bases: TGTGCCAGCAGTTTACGGGGGGTACAAGCTTTCTTT.

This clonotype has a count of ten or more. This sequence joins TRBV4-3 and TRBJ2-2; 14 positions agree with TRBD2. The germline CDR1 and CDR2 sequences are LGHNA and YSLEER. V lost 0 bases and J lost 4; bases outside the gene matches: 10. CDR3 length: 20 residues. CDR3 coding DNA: TGCGCCAGCAGCCAAGATCCCGCGACTAGCGGGGGGGCGAGCACCGGGGAGCTGTTTTTT. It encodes CASSQDPATSGGASTGELFF.

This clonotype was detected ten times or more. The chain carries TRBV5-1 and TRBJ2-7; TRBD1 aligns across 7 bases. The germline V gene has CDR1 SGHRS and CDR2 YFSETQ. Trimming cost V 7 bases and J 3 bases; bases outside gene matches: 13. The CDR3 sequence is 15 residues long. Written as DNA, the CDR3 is TGCGCCAGCCAAAACCCGGGACAGTTACACTACGAGCAGTACTTC. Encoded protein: CASQNPGQLHYEQYF.

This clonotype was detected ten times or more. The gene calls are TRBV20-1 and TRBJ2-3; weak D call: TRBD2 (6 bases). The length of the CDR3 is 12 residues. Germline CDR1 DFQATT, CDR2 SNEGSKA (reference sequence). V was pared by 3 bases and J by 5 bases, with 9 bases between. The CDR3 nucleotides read TGCAGTGCTAGCGGGGGTTTAGATACGCAGTATTTT. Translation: CSASGGLDTQYF.

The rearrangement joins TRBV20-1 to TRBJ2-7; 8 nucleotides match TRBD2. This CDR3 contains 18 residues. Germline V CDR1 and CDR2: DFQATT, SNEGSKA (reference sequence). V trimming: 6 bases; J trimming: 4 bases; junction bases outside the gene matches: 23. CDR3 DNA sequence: TGCAGTGCCGCACCCCCAGCGGGAGTAGGTGGGTCGTCTTACGAGCAGTACTTC. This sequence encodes CSAAPPAGVGGSSYEQYF.

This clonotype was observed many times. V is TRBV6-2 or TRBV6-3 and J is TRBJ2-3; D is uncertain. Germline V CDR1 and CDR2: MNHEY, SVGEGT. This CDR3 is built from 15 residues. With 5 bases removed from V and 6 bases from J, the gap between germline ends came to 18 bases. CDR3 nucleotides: TGTGCCAGCAGTCAACCCCGGCCCACGGAGGATACGCAGTATTTT. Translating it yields CASSQPRPTEDTQYF.